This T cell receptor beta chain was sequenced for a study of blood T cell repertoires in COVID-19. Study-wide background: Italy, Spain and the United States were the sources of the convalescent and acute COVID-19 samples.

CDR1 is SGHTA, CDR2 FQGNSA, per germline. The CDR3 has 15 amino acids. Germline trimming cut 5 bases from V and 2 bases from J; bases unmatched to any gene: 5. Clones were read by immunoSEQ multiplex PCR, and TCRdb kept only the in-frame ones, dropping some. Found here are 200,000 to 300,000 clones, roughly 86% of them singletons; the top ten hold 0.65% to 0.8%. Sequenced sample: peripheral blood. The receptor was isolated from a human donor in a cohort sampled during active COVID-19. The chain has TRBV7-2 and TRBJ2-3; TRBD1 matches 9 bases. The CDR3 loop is CASSPDRGYTDTQYF. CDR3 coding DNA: TGTGCCAGCAGCCCGGACAGGGGATACACAGATACGCAGTATTTT. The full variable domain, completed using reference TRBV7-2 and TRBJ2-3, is GAGVSQSPSNKVTEKGKDVELRCDPISGHTALYWYRQSLGQGLEFLIYFQGNSAPDKSGLPSDRFSAERTGGSVSTLTIQRTQQEDSAVYLCASSPDRGYTDTQYFGPGTRLTVL.